These T cell receptor beta chains were read from a single sample in a study of blood T cells in healthy people across ages. TCRdb re-called the 5' RACE reads through MiXCR, storing one row per CDR3 protein. The repertoire holds about 1.6 million distinct CDR3 sequences, with around 35% as singletons. Sequenced sample: blood. Receptors originate from a woman in her twenties or thirties in good health. CDR3s include the opening cysteine and the closing phenylalanine or tryptophan. Fields, in order: D gene, V gene, clone size, J gene, CDR3 protein, CDR3 DNA. D genes are given only for firm matches. Some rows have no size entry. The others give once, few or many, or a class for an expanded clone.

>NA|TRBV5-1|NA|TRBJ1-2
CASGREGGYTF
TGCGCCAGCGGAAGAGAAGGAGGCTACACCTTC
>NA|TRBV28|NA|TRBJ1-2
CASRKGPSYGYTF
TGTGCCAGCAGGAAGGGACCGAGCTATGGCTACACCTTC
>NA|TRBV5-8|NA|TRBJ1-6
CASSPDSTNSPLHF
TGTGCCAGCTCACCGGACAGCACCAATTCACCCCTCCACTTT
>NA|TRBV10-3|few|TRBJ2-3
CAIRGDTDTQYF
TGTGCCATCCGAGGGGACACAGATACGCAGTATTTT
>NA|TRBV6-2/TRBV6-3|NA|TRBJ1-6
CASTVLGSPLHF
TGTGCCAGCACCGTATTAGGATCACCCCTCCACTTT
>TRBD2|TRBV4-1|few|TRBJ2-5
CASSQALLASQETQYF
TGCGCCAGCAGCCAGGCCCTACTAGCGTCTCAAGAGACCCAGTACTTC
>NA|TRBV20-1|NA|TRBJ2-7
CSASLQGGSYEQYF
TGCAGTGCTAGTCTTCAGGGAGGCTCCTACGAGCAGTACTTC
>NA|TRBV6-1|few|TRBJ1-5
CASSDGSQHF
TGTGCCAGCAGTGACGGGTCCCAGCATTTT
>TRBD1|TRBV20-1|many|TRBJ2-7
CSASSAGTGLSEQYF
TGCAGTGCTAGTTCCGCCGGGACAGGGTTAAGTGAGCAGTACTTC
>NA|TRBV28|NA|TRBJ2-4
CASSLKGPGLAKNIQYF
TGTGCCAGCAGTTTAAAAGGGCCGGGTCTAGCCAAAAACATTCAGTACTTC
>NA|TRBV25-1|NA|TRBJ2-5
CASSEWAGAETQYF
TGTGCCAGCAGTGAATGGGCAGGGGCAGAGACCCAGTACTTC
>NA|TRBV13|many|TRBJ2-3
CASSPPLTDTQYF
TGTGCCAGCAGCCCCCCTTTGACAGATACGCAGTATTTT
>TRBD1|TRBV6-2/TRBV6-3|many|TRBJ2-7
CASRDRGQSGAFSYEQYF
TGTGCCAGCAGGGACAGGGGGCAATCGGGCGCCTTCTCCTACGAGCAGTACTTC
>TRBD1|TRBV5-1|once|TRBJ2-5
CASSRQGMGETQYF
TGCGCCAGCAGTCGACAGGGTATGGGAGAGACCCAGTACTTC
>NA|TRBV20-1|NA|TRBJ2-1
CSARSSLFYYNEQFF
TGCAGTGCTAGATCCTCCCTCTTCTACTACAATGAGCAGTTCTTC
>TRBD2|TRBV4-2|NA|TRBJ2-1
CASSPEPASGYNEQFF
TGTGCCAGCAGCCCAGAGCCGGCTAGCGGGTACAATGAGCAGTTCTTC
>TRBD2|TRBV9|few|TRBJ2-1
CASSVLAGGAGEQFF
TGTGCCAGCAGCGTCCTAGCGGGGGGGGCAGGGGAGCAGTTCTTC
>NA|TRBV11-2|few|TRBJ1-1
CASSPMTGIGTEAFF
TGTGCCAGCAGCCCGATGACCGGTATAGGTACTGAAGCTTTCTTT
>NA|TRBV30|few|TRBJ2-4
CAWSPTGWDIQYF
TGTGCCTGGAGCCCAACCGGATGGGACATTCAGTACTTC
>NA|TRBV12-3/TRBV12-4|NA|TRBJ1-2
CASSPIRRGGYGYTF
TGTGCCAGCAGTCCCATCCGGAGGGGGGGCTATGGCTACACCTTC
>NA|TRBV9|few|TRBJ2-7
CASSVGLGDGREQYF
TGTGCCAGCAGCGTAGGTCTGGGTGATGGGAGAGAGCAGTACTTC
>NA|TRBV20-1|NA|TRBJ2-5
CSAPTSGAQETQYF
TGCAGTGCCCCAACGTCGGGGGCTCAAGAGACCCAGTACTTC
>TRBD1|TRBV27|NA|TRBJ1-2
CASSTGAYYGYTF
TGTGCCAGCTCTACAGGGGCTTACTATGGCTACACCTTC
>NA|TRBV12-3/TRBV12-4|NA|TRBJ2-3
CASSFLRGGITDTQYF
TGTGCCAGCAGTTTTCTCCGAGGTGGCATCACAGATACGCAGTATTTT
>TRBD2|TRBV20-1|few|TRBJ2-7
CSATPSPGLAGDEQYF
TGCAGTGCTACCCCGTCCCCGGGACTAGCGGGAGACGAGCAGTACTTC
>NA|TRBV20-1|NA|TRBJ1-2
CSATYRDGQNLYGYTF
TGCAGTGCTACCTACCGGGACGGACAGAATCTCTATGGCTACACCTTC